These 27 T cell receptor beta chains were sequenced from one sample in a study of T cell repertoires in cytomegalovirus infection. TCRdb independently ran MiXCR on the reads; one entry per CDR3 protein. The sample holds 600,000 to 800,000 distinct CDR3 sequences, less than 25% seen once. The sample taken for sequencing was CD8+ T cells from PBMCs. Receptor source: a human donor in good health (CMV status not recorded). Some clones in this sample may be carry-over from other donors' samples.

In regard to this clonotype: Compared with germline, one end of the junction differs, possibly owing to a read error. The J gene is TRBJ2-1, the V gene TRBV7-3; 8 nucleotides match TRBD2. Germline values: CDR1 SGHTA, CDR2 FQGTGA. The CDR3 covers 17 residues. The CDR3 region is CARSLRSGGVSYNEQFF. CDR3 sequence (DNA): TGTGCCAGGAGCTTACGGAGCGGGGGAGTCTCCTACAATGAGCAGTTCTTC.

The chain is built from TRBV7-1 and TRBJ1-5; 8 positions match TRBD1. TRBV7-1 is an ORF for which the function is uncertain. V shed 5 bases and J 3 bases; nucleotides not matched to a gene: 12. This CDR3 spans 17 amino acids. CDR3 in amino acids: CASSAGTGGRDNQPQHF. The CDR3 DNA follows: TGTGCCAGCAGCGCAGGGACAGGCGGGAGGGACAATCAGCCCCAGCATTTT.

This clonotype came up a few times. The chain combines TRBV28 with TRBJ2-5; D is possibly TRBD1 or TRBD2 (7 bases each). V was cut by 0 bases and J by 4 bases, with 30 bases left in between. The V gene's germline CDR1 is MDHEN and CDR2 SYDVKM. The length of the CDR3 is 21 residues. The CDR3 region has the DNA TGTGCCAGCAGTTTATGGTTCCTGCAGGGGGGGCCGGGACCCCATGGAGAGACCCAGTACTTC. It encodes CASSLWFLQGGPGPHGETQYF.

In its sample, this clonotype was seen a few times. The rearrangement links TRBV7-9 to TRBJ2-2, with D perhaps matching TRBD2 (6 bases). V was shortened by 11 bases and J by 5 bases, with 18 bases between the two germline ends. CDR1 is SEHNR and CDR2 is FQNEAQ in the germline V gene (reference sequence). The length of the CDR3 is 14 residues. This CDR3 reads CAGPGTRRTGELFF. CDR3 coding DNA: TGTGCCGGCCCCGGGACTCGTAGGACCGGGGAGCTGTTTTTT.

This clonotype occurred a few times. Written as DNA, the CDR3 is TGCAGTGCTAGAGATCAGGGACTAGCGGTTGAGCAGTTCTTC. Amino acid sequence: CSARDQGLAVEQFF. The genes are TRBV20-1 and TRBJ2-1, with 11 bases aligning to TRBD2. CDR3 length: 14 amino acids. After removal of 0 bases from V and 9 bases from J, the junction contained 4 bases not matched to a gene. CDR1 is DFQATT and CDR2 is SNEGSKA in the germline V gene (reference sequence).

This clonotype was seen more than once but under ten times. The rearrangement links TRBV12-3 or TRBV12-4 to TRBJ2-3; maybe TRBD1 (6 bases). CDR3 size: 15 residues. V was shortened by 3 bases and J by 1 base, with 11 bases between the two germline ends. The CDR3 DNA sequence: TGTGCCAGCAGTTTTAGGGACACGGGCACAGATACGCAGTATTTT. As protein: CASSFRDTGTDTQYF.

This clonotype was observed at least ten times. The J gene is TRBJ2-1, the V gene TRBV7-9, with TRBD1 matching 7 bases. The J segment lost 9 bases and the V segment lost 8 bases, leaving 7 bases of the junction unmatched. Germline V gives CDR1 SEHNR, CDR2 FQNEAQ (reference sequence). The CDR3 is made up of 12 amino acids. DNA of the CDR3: TGTGCCAGCCGACAGGGAATCAGTGAGCAGTTCTTC. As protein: CASRQGISEQFF.

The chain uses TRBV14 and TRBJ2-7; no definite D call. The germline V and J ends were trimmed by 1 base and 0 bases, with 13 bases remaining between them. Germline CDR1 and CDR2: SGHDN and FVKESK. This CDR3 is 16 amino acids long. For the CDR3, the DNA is TGTGCCAGCAGCCAAGGAAGACCAACGAGCTCCTACGAGCAGTACTTC. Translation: CASSQGRPTSSYEQYF. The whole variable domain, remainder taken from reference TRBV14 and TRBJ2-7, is EAGVTQFPSHSVIEKGQTVTLRCDPISGHDNLYWYRRVMGKEIKFLLHFVKESKQDESGMPNNRFLAERTGGTYSTLKVQPAELEDSGVYFCASSQGRPTSSYEQYFGPGTRLTVT.

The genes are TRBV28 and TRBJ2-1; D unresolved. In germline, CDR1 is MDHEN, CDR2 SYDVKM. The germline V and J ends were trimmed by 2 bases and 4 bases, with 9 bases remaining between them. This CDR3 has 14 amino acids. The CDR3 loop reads CASSLVTLYNEQFF. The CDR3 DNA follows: TGTGCCAGCAGTTTAGTGACACTGTACAATGAGCAGTTCTTC.

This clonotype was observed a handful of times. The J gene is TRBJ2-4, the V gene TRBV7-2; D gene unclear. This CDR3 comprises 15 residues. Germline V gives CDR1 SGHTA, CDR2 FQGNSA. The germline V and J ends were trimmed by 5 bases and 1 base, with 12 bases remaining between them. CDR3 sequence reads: CASSPLPLAKNIQYF. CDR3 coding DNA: TGTGCCAGCAGCCCCTTACCTTTGGCCAAAAACATTCAGTACTTC.

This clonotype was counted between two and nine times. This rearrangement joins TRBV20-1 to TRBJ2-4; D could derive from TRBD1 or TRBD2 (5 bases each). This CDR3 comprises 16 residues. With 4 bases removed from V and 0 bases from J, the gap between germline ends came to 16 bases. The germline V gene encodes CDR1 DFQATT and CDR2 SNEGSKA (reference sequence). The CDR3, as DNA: TGCAGTGCTACCCTATGGGGGACCCTAGCCAAAAACATTCAGTACTTC. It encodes CSATLWGTLAKNIQYF.

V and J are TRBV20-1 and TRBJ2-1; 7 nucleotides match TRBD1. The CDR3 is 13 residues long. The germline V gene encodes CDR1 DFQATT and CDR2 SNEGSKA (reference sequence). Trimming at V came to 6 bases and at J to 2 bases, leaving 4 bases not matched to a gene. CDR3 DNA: TGCAGTGCCCCCGGGACAGCCTACAATGAGCAGTTCTTC. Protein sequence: CSAPGTAYNEQFF.

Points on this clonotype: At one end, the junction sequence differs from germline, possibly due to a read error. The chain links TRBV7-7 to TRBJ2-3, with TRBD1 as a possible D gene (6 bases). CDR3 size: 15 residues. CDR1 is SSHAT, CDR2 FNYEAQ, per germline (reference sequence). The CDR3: CASSPSTGLTDTQYF. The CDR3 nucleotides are TGTGCTAGCAGTCCCTCGACAGGCTTAACAGATACGCAGTATTTT. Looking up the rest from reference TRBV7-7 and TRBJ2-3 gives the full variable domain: GAGVSQSPRYKVTKRGQDVTLRCDPISSHATLYWYQQALGQGPEFLTYFNYEAQPDKSGLPSDRFSAERPEGSISTLTIQRTEQRDSAMYRCASSPSTGLTDTQYFGPGTRLTVL.

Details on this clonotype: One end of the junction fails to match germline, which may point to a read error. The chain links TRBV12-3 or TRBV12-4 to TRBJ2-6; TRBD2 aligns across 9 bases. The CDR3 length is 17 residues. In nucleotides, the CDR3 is TGTACCAGCAGTTTCGAACTAGCGGGCTCTGGGGCCAACGTCCTGACTTTC. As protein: CTSSFELAGSGANVLTF.

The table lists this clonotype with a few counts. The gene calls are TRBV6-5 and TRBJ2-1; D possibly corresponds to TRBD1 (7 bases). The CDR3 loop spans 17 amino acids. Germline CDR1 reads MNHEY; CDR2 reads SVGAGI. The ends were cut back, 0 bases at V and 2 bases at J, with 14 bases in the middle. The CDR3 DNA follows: TGTGCCAGCAGTTACTCGTGGCGGGACAGCACCTACAATGAGCAGTTCTTC. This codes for CASSYSWRDSTYNEQFF.

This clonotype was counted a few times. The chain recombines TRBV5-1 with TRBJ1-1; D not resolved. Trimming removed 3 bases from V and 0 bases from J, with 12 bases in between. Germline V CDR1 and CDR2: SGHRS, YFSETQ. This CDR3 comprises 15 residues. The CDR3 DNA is TGCGCCAGCAGCTCCCAGGCGACGATGAACACTGAAGCTTTCTTT. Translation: CASSSQATMNTEAFF.

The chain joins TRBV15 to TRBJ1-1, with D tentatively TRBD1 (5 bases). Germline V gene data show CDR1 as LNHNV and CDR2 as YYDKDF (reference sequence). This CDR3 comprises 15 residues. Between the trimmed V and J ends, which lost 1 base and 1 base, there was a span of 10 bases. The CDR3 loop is CATSRVGTGNTEAFF. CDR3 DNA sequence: TGTGCCACCAGCAGAGTGGGGACGGGGAACACTGAAGCTTTCTTT.

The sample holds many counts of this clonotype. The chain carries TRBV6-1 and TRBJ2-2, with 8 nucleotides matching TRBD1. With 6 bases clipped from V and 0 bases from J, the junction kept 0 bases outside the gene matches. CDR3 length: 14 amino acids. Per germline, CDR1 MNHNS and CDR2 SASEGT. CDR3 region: CASRTGANTGELFF. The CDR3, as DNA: TGTGCCAGCAGGACAGGGGCGAACACCGGGGAGCTGTTTTTT.

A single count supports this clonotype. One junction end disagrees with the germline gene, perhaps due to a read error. Written as DNA, the CDR3 is TGTGCCAGCAGTTTAGGAGGTGAAGAACTGTTTTTT. Protein sequence: CASSLGGEELFF. The chain employs TRBV28 and TRBJ1-4; D unclear. The germline V gene encodes CDR1 MDHEN and CDR2 SYDVKM. This CDR3 comprises 12 residues.

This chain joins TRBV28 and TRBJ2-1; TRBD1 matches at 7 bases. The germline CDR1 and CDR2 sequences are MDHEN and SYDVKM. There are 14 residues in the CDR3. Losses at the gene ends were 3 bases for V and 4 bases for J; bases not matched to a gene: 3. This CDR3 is CASSFMTGYNEQFF. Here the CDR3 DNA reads TGTGCCAGCAGTTTTATGACAGGGTACAATGAGCAGTTCTTC.

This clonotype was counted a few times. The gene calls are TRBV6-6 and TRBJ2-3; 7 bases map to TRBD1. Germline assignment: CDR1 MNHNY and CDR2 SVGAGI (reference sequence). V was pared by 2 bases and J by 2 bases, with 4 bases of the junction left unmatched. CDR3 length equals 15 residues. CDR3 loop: CASSYRDRLTDTQYF. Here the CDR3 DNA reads TGTGCCAGCAGTTACCGGGACAGACTCACAGATACGCAGTATTTT.

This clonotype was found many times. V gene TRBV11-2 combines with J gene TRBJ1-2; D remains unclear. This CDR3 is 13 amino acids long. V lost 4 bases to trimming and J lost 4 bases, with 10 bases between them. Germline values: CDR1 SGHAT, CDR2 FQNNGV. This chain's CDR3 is CASSSTGGYGYTF. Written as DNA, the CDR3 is TGTGCCAGCAGCTCGACGGGCGGCTATGGCTACACCTTC.

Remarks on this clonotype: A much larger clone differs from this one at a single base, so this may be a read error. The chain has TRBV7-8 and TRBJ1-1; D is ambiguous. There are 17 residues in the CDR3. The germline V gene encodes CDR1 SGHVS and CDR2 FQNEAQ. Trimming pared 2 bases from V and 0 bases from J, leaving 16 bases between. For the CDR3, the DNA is TGTGCCAGCAGCTTAAACTTACCCTCCGGGTTGAACACTGAAGCTTTCTTT. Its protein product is CASSLNLPSGLNTEAFF.

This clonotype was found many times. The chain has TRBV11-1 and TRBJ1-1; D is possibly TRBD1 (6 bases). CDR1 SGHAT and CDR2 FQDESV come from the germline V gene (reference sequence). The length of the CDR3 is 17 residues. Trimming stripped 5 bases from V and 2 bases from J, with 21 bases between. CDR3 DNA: TGTGCCAGCAGCCTGACTATTACGGGGGCCCAAAACACTGAAGCTTTCTTT. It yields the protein CASSLTITGAQNTEAFF.

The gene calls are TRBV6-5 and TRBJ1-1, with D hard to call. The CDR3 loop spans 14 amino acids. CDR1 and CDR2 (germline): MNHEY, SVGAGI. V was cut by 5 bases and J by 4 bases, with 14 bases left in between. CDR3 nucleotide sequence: TGTGCCAGCAGTCAGAGGGTTTTAACCACTGAAGCTTTCTTT. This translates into CASSQRVLTTEAFF.

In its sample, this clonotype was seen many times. The CDR3 sequence: CASSLDSQGDAGTGELFF. As DNA, the CDR3 is TGTGCCAGCAGCCTTGATTCCCAGGGGGACGCTGGCACCGGGGAGCTGTTTTTT. The V and J genes are TRBV7-2 and TRBJ2-2; 7 bases fit TRBD1. J gave up 4 bases and V 5 bases, and 16 bases lay outside the gene matches. The CDR3 sequence is 18 residues long. Germline V gene data show CDR1 as SGHTA and CDR2 as FQGNSA.

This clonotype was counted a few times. CDR3 sequence (DNA): TGTGCCAGCAGTCCCATCATGCGGCCGAACACTGAAGCTTTCTTT. This gives the protein CASSPIMRPNTEAFF. The V and J genes are TRBV6-2 or TRBV6-3 and TRBJ1-1, with unresolved D. CDR1 and CDR2 (germline): MNHEY, SVGEGT. Trimming left V 5 bases short and J 1 base short, with 14 bases between. The CDR3 totals 15 residues.